This T cell receptor beta chain was sequenced for a study of T cell responses to AZD1222 COVID-19 vaccine. TCRdb's table, derived via immunoSEQ multiplex PCR, lists solely in-frame clones and lacks some. The table has some 98,000 clones, 70% to 90% seen once. Germline V gene sequence: CDR1 MDHEN, CDR2 SYDVKM. The CDR3 has 12 residues. The V end was cut by 3 bases, the J end by 3 bases, with 5 bases between. The study's findings and limits: The CD4 TCRs associated with vaccination extended across spike and predominated at 160-218 and 743-854. All repertoire sampling was performed exclusively after the peak T cell response.

In the case of this clone: Its antigen is not identified.

The sample in question was peripheral blood, obtained on day 0 of AZD1222 vaccination. The chain employs TRBV28 and TRBJ1-1; D unclear. The TCR sequence derives from an adult in good health. The CDR3 region is CASSFRYTEAFF. The CDR3 nucleotides are TGTGCCAGCAGTTTTAGGTACACTGAAGCTTTCTTT.